This T cell receptor (beta chain) was sequenced for a study of T cell clones after liver transplantation. Overall study context: Liver transplant recipients had immunosuppression withdrawal attempted within 2 years.

Repertoires were generated with immunoSEQ multiplex PCR, while TCRdb's copy carries only in-frame clones and drops some. This sample has around 100,000 clones, with about 81% found just once. The CDR3 covers 15 residues. Deletions cut 2 bases from V and 7 bases from J, with 17 bases between. The germline V gene has CDR1 SGHDN and CDR2 FVKESK. V is TRBV14 and J is TRBJ2-5; possible D gene TRBD2, 6 bases. This sequence originates from a human patient who received a liver transplant. Some T cells may be supplied by the graft donor. Material: CD4+ T cells from blood, obtained around 44 months after liver transplant. Here the CDR3 reads CASSQWDHLGGTQYF. DNA of the CDR3: TGTGCCAGCAGCCAATGGGACCACCTCGGGGGGACCCAGTACTTC.